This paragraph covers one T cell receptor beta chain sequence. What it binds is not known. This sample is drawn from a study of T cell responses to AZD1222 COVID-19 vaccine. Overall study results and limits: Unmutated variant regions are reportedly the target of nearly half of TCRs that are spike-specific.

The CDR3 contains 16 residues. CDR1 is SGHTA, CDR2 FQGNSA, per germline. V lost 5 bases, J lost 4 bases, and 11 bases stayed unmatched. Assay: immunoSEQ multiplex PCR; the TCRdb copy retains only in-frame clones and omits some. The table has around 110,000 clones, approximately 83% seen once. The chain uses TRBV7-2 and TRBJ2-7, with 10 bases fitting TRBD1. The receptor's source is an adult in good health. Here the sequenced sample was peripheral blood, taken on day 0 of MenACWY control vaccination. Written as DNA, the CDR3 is TGTGCCAGCAGCCCAAGACAGGGGGCTTTAGGGTACGAGCAGTACTTC. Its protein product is CASSPRQGALGYEQYF.